These 19 T cell receptor beta chains originate from one sample sequenced in a study of blood T cells in healthy people across ages. PCR was performed a second time for about 6 to 12 cycles using a sample-barcoded 5' primer and a J-beta primer mix. Via MiXCR, TCRdb re-called the 5' RACE reads, giving one row per CDR3 protein. The table lists over 600,000 distinct CDR3 sequences, approximately 53% of them singletons. Sequencing used blood. The receptors derive from a man aged 35 to 55 in good health.

The V and J genes are TRBV18 and TRBJ1-6; a possible D gene is TRBD1 (6 bases). CDR1 is KGHSH, CDR2 LQKENI, per germline. Between the trimmed V and J ends, which lost 6 bases and 7 bases, there was a span of 16 bases. The CDR3 sequence is 15 residues long. CDR3 region: CASSPAGAQNSPLHF. For the CDR3, the DNA is TGTGCCAGCTCCCCCGCAGGGGCACAAAATTCACCCCTCCACTTT.

The table lists this clonotype with a few counts. The V gene is TRBV15, the J gene TRBJ2-7, with a weak D call TRBD1 (6 bases). Germline V gives CDR1 LNHNV, CDR2 YYDKDF (reference sequence). The CDR3 is 15 residues long. V was shortened by 5 bases and J by 2 bases, with 16 bases between the two germline ends. CDR3 DNA: TGTGCCACCAGCCCGTCGAGGGACAACGCCTACGAGCAGTACTTC. Translating gives CATSPSRDNAYEQYF. Full variable domain (missing parts from reference TRBV15 and TRBJ2-7): DAMVIQNPRYQVTQFGKPVTLSCSQTLNHNVMYWYQQKSSQAPKLLFHYYDKDFNNEADTPDNFQSRRPNTSFCFLDIRSPGLGDTAMYLCATSPSRDNAYEQYFGPGTRLTVT.

The chain is built from TRBV28 and TRBJ2-1; no firm D call. The V gene's germline CDR1 is MDHEN and CDR2 SYDVKM. CDR3 length: 14 residues. The germline V and J ends were trimmed by 3 bases and 5 bases, with 11 bases remaining between them. The CDR3 sequence: CASSFQRANNEQFF. Here the CDR3 DNA reads TGTGCCAGCAGTTTCCAGAGAGCAAACAATGAGCAGTTCTTC.

This clonotype was observed a few times. This sequence joins TRBV2 and TRBJ2-3, with D possibly matching TRBD2 (7 bases). Germline CDR1 SNHLY, CDR2 FYNNEI. V was shortened by 6 bases and J by 1 base, with 14 bases between the two germline ends. The CDR3 runs to 15 residues. In DNA, the CDR3 is TGTGCCAGCAGCGGAGGGGGGGGCCGCACAGATACGCAGTATTTT. Translated: CASSGGGGRTDTQYF.

CDR3 loop: CASSLVQPGDYGYTF. CDR3 coding DNA: TGTGCCAGCAGCTTAGTTCAGCCAGGGGACTATGGCTACACCTTC. The chain has TRBV7-2 and TRBJ1-2, with D possibly matching TRBD1 (6 bases). Per germline, CDR1 SGHTA and CDR2 FQGNSA. The germline V and J ends were trimmed by 1 base and 3 bases, with 12 bases remaining between them. The CDR3 consists of 15 residues.

V usage is TRBV20-1 and J usage is TRBJ2-1, with D tentatively TRBD2 (5 bases). The CDR3 is 16 amino acids. CDR1 is DFQATT and CDR2 is SNEGSKA in the germline V gene (reference sequence). Trimming took 3 bases from V and 2 from J, leaving 17 bases between them. The CDR3 is CSASPLTGSTYNEQFF. As DNA, the CDR3 is TGCAGTGCTAGTCCGTTGACGGGATCTACCTACAATGAGCAGTTCTTC.

The J gene is TRBJ2-5, the V gene TRBV18; 13 positions agree with TRBD2. The end of the DNA aligns better with TRBJ2-7, so the J call may be wrong. CDR3 length equals 18 residues. Looked up from germline, CDR1 is KGHSH and CDR2 is LQKENI. CDR3: CASSRATSGGSSSYEQYF. For the CDR3, the DNA is TGTGCCAGCTCACGAGCGACTAGCGGGGGGTCCTCTAGCTACGAGCAGTACTTC.

The chain couples TRBV6-1 to TRBJ2-3; 9 bases match TRBD2. This CDR3 region has 16 residues. The trim removed 4 bases at V and 3 bases at J, leaving 8 bases unmatched. The germline V gene has CDR1 MNHNS and CDR2 SASEGT. In DNA form, the CDR3 reads TGTGCCAGCAGTGCTCTTAGCGGGAGAAGTACAGATACGCAGTATTTT. It codes for CASSALSGRSTDTQYF.

The V gene is TRBV7-6, the J gene TRBJ1-4; weak D call: TRBD1 (5 bases). This CDR3 region has 13 residues. Germline CDR1 and CDR2: SGHVS and FNYEAQ. V lost 6 bases and J lost 7, with 12 bases in between. CDR3 bases: TGTGCCAGCAGTCAGGGACGTACTGAAAAACTGTTTTTT. Its protein is CASSQGRTEKLFF.

This clonotype was counted at least ten times. The genes are TRBV7-3 and TRBJ2-1, with TRBD1 matching 7 bases. This CDR3 spans 15 amino acids. Germline CDR1 SGHTA, CDR2 FQGTGA. V dropped 0 bases and J dropped 8; count of bases not matched to a gene: 7. In DNA form, the CDR3 reads TGTGCCAGCAGCTTAACCCCGACAGGGTCTCATGAGCAGTTCTTC. This translates into CASSLTPTGSHEQFF.

The chain employs TRBV14 and TRBJ2-5, with 8 positions matching TRBD1. CDR1 is SGHDN and CDR2 is FVKESK in the germline V gene. There are 15 residues in the CDR3. Unmatched junction bases numbered 3, after V lost 0 bases and J lost 3 bases. CDR3 sequence: CASSQEGQVKETQYF. CDR3 coding DNA: TGTGCCAGCAGCCAAGAGGGACAGGTTAAAGAGACCCAGTACTTC.

The rearrangement links TRBV6-5 to TRBJ2-5; 7 positions agree with TRBD1. The DNA end lines up better with TRBJ2-7; the J call may be wrong. The germline V gene encodes CDR1 MNHEY and CDR2 SVGAGI. The CDR3 sequence is 14 residues long. The CDR3 DNA sequence: TGTGCCAGCAGGCCCTACAGGGGCACCTACGAGCAGTACTTC. It codes for CASRPYRGTYEQYF.

The rearrangement uses TRBV28 and TRBJ2-7, with TRBD1 matching over 7 bases. The J segment lost 3 bases and the V segment lost 5 bases, leaving 7 bases of the junction unmatched. Germline CDR1 and CDR2: MDHEN and SYDVKM. The length of the CDR3 is 14 residues. The CDR3 bases are TGTGCCAGCAGTCCAGGGACAGATAACTACGAGCAGTACTTC. Its protein is CASSPGTDNYEQYF.

This clonotype was counted many times. V is TRBV29-1 and J is TRBJ2-1, with D possibly being TRBD2 (6 bases). The V gene lost 1 base and the J gene lost 5 bases, with 21 bases spanning the gap. Germline loops: CDR1 SQVTM, CDR2 ANQGSEA. The CDR3 has 17 residues. The CDR3 here is CSVEGVLGGELNNEQFF. As DNA, the CDR3 is TGCAGCGTTGAAGGGGTACTGGGAGGCGAGTTGAACAATGAGCAGTTCTTC.

The chain employs TRBV4-1 and TRBJ2-7; 7 bases agree with TRBD2. There are 15 residues in the CDR3. Germline V gene sequence: CDR1 MGHRA, CDR2 YSYEKL. The V gene end was trimmed by 0 bases and the J gene end by 4 bases; junction bases not matched to a gene: 6. CDR3 amino acids: CASSQDDSGLYEQYF. The DNA of the CDR3 is TGCGCCAGCAGCCAAGATGATAGCGGGTTGTACGAGCAGTACTTC.

J is TRBJ2-3 and V is TRBV9; 7 positions match TRBD1. This CDR3 region has 10 residues. Trimming at V came to 5 bases and at J to 11 bases, leaving 2 bases not matched to a gene. CDR1 is SGDLS and CDR2 is YYNGEE in the germline V gene. CDR3 region: CASRGDRQYF. The CDR3 DNA is TGTGCCAGCAGGGGGGACAGGCAGTATTTT.

V usage is TRBV4-2 and J usage is TRBJ2-1; no reliable D call. Germline loops: CDR1 LGHNA, CDR2 YNFKEQ. The CDR3 loop spans 14 amino acids. V was clipped by 0 bases and J by 6 bases, with 9 bases between them. This CDR3 is CASSQDPGSNEQFF. The CDR3 coding sequence is TGTGCCAGCAGCCAAGATCCCGGGTCCAATGAGCAGTTCTTC.

Concerning this clonotype itself: A read error may produce the germline difference seen at one junction end. The rearrangement links TRBV11-3 to TRBJ2-3; 8 nucleotides align to TRBD1. The CDR3 runs 17 residues. Looked up from germline, CDR1 is SGHNT and CDR2 is YENEEA. The CDR3 DNA sequence: TGTGCCAGCAGCCTAGAAGGGGCAGGGGGCTTGATCAGTACGCAGTATTTT. Protein product: CASSLEGAGGLISTQYF.

There are a few counts of this clonotype. This chain joins TRBV4-1 and TRBJ2-7; 7 bases are shared with TRBD1. The end of the DNA aligns better with TRBJ2-5, so the J call may be wrong. This CDR3 contains 13 residues. Germline V gene lookup returns CDR1 MGHRA and CDR2 YSYEKL. CDR3 nucleotides: TGCGCCAGCAGCCAAACAGGGGAAGAGACCCAGTACTTC. Translation gives CASSQTGEETQYF.